What follows are 3 T cell receptor beta chains derived from one specimen sequenced in a study of blood T cell repertoires in COVID-19. Libraries were prepared by immunoSEQ multiplex PCR; TCRdb keeps only in-frame clonotypes and omits some of them. The profile covers 100,000 to 120,000 clones, with approximately 68% appearing a single time and 7.6% taken by the ten largest. The sample was peripheral blood. The receptors derive from a woman in her sixties with acute or convalescent COVID-19.

This clone appeared a few times. The J gene is TRBJ1-2, the V gene TRBV28, with a possible D match to TRBD1 (6 bases). The CDR3 has 13 amino acids. CDR1 MDHEN and CDR2 SYDVKM come from the germline V gene. V was cut by 5 bases and J by 5 bases, with 12 bases left in between. This chain's CDR3 is CASSPGQRYGYTF. The CDR3 DNA follows: TGTGCCAGCAGTCCCGGACAGCGTTATGGCTACACCTTC.

V and J are TRBV5-1 and TRBJ2-7; D perhaps matches TRBD1 (6 bases). CDR1 is SGHRS and CDR2 is YFSETQ in the germline V gene. The CDR3 is 16 residues long. Trimming pared 1 base from V and 4 bases from J, leaving 18 bases between. The CDR3 spells CASSLLGASLSYEQYF. Written as DNA, the CDR3 is TGCGCCAGCAGCTTGCTGGGGGCCTCATTGTCGTACGAGCAGTACTTC.

The genes are TRBV2 and TRBJ2-3; 7 bases agree with TRBD2. V lost 8 bases to trimming and J lost 2 bases; unmatched junction nucleotides: 1. CDR1 SNHLY and CDR2 FYNNEI come from the germline V gene. The CDR3 has 12 residues. Here the CDR3 reads CASGGDTDTQYF. The CDR3 DNA is TGTGCCAGCGGGGGGGACACAGATACGCAGTATTTT.